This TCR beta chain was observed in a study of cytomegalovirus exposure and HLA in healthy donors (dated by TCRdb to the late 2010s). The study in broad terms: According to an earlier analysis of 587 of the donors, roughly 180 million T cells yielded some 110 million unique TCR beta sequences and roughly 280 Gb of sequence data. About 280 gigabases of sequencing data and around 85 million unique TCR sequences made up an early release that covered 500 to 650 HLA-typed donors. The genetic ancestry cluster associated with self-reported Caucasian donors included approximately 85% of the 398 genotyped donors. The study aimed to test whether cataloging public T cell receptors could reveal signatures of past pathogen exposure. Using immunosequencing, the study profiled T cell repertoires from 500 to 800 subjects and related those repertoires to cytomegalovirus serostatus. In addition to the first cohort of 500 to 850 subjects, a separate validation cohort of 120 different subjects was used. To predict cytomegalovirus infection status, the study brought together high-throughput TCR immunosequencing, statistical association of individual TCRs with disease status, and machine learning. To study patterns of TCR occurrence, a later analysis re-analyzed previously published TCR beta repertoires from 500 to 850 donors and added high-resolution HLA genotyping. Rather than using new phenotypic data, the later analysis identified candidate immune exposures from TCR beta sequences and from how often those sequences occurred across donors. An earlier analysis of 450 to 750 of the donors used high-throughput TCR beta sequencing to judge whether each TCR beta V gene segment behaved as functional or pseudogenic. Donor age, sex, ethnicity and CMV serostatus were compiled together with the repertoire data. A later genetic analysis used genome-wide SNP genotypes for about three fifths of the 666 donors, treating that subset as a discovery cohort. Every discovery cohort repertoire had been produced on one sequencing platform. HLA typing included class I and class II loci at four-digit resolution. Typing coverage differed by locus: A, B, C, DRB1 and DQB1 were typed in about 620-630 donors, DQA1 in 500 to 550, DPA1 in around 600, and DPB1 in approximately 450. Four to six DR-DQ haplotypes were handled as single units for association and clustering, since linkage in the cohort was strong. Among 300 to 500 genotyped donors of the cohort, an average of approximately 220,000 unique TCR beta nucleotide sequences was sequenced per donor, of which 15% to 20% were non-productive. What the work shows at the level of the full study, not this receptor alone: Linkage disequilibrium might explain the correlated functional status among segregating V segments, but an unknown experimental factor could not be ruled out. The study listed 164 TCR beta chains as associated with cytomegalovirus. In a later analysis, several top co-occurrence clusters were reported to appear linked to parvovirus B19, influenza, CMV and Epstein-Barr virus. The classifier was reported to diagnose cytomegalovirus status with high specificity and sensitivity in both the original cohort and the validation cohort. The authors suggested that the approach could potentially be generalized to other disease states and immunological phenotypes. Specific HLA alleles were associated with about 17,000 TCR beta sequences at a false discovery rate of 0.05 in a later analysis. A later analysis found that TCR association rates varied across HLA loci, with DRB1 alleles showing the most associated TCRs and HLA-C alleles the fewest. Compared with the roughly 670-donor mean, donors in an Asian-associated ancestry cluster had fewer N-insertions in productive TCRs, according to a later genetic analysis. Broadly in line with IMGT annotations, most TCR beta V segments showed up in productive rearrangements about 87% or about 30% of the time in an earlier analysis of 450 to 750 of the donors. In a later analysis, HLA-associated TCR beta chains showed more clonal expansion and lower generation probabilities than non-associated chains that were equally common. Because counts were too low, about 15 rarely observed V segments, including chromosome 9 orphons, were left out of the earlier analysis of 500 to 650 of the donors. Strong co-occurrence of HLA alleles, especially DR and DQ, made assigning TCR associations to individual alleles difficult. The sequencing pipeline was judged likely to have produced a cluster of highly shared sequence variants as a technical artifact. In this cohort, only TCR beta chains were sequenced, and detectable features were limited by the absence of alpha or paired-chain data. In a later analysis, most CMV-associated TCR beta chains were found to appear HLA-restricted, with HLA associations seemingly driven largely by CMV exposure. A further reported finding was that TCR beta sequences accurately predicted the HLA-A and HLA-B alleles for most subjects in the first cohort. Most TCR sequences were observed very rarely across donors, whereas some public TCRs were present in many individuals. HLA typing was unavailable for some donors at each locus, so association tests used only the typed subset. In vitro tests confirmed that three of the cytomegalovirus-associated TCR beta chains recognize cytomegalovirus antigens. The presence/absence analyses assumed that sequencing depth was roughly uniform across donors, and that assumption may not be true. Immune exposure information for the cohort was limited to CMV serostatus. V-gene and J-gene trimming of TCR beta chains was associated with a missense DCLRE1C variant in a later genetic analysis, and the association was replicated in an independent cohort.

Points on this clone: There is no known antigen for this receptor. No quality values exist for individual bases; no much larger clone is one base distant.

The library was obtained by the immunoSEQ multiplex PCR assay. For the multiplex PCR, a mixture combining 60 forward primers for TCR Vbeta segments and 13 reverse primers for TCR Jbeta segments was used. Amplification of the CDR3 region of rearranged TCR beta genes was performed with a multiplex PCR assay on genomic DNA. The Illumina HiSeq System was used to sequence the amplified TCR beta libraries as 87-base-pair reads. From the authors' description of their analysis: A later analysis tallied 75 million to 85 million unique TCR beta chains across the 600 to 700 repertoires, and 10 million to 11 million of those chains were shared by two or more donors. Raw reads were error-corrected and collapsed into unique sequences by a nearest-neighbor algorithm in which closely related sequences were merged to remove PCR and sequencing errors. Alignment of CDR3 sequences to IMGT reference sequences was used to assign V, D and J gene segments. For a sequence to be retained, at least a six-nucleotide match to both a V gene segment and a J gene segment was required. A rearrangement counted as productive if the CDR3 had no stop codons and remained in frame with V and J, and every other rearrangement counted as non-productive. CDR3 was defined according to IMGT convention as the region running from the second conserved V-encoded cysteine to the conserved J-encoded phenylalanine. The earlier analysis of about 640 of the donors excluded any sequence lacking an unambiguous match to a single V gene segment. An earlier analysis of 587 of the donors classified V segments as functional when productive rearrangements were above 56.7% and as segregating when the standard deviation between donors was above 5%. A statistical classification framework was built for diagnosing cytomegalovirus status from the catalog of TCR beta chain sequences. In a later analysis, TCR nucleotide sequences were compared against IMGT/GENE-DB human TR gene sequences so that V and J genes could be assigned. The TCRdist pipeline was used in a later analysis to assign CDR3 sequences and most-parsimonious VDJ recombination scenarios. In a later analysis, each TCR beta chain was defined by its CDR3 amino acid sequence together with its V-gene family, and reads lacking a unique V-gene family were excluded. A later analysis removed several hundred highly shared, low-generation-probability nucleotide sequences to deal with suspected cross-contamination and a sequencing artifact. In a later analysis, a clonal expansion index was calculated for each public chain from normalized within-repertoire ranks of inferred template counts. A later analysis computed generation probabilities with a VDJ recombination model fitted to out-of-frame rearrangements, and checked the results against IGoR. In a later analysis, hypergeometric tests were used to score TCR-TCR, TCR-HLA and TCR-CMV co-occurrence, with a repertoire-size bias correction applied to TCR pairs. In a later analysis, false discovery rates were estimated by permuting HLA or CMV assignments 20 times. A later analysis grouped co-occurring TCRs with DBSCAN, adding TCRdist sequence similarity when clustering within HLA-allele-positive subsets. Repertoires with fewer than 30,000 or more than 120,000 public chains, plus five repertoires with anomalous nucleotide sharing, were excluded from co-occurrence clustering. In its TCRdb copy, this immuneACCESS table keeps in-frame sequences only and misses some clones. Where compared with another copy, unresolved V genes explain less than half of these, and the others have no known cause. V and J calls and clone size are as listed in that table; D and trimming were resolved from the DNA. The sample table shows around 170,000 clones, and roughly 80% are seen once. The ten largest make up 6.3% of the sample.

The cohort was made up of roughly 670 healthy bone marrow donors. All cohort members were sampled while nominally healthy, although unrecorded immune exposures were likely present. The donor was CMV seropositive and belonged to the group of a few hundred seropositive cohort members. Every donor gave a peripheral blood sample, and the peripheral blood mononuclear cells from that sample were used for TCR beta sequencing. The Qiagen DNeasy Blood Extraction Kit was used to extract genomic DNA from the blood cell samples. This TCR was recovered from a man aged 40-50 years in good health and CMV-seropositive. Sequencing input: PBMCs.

The CDR3 here reads CASSLEGIGQETQYF. In nucleotide form, the sequence is TGTGCCAGCAGCTTGGAGGGGATCGGCCAAGAGACCCAGTACTTC. The rearranged chain carries TRBV5-6 and TRBJ2-5; TRBD1 might be the D gene, on 5 matching bases. The CDR1 and CDR2 encoded by the germline V gene are SGHDT and YYEEEE. The CDR3 contains 15 residues, cysteine and phenylalanine counted. Of the read, only the CDR3 DNA is kept; its 45 bases are in frame from base 1. V and J are truncated by 0 bases and 1 base respectively, leaving an intervening sequence of 10 bases. Where the CDR3 stops, the reference TRBV5-6 and TRBJ2-5 genes take over; the full variable domain is DAGVTQSPTHLIKTRGQQVTLRCSPKSGHDTVSWYQQALGQGPQFIFQYYEEEERQRGNFPDRFSGHQFPNYSSELNVNALLLGDSALYLCASSLEGIGQETQYFGPGTRLLVL.